The T cell receptor beta chain described here comes from a study of naive and memory T cell subsets. Study findings and constraints: Over 85% of naive TCR sequences appeared only once, unlike memory subsets. Gini index rose across naive, CM, EM and EMRA in CD4 and CD8.

Only a few counts were recorded for this clonotype. Antigen specificity is unknown. CMV status came from CD4+ IFNgamma after overnight CMV lysate stimulation. The V end was cut by 1 base, the J end by 0 bases, with 19 bases between. This CDR3 spans 18 amino acids. Germline CDR1 SGHTA, CDR2 FQGNSA. The beta constant-region primer was an equimolar mix of two oligonucleotides covering TRBC1 and TRBC2. TCRdb reprocessed the UMI-ligation and nested PCR reads via MiXCR and lists one record per CDR3 protein. The table includes 65,000 to 85,000 distinct CDR3 sequences, around 12% detected once. Sequencing input: central memory CD4+ T cells from blood. The clonotype was recovered from a human donor in good health. This chain joins TRBV7-2 and TRBJ2-7, with no clear D. CDR3 amino acids: CASSLVSDLSYNSYEQYF. The CDR3 DNA is TGTGCCAGCAGCTTAGTCTCGGACCTATCTTATAACTCCTACGAGCAGTACTTC.